The clone carrying this T cell receptor (beta chain) came up a few times. Its cognate antigen is unknown. This record comes from a study of blood T cells in healthy people across ages. Study outcomes and limitations: Naive CD4+ cell counts and diversity both ran higher in long-lived than in aged donors.

Every sample had a minimum of 6 million PBMCs isolated. Through a sample-barcoded 5' primer and a J-beta primer mix, a second PCR was run for roughly 7 to 11 cycles. A single record per CDR3 protein comes from TCRdb applying MiXCR to the 5' RACE reads. The table shows approximately 960,000 distinct CDR3 sequences, with under 35% occurring only once. The J segment lost 2 bases and the V segment lost 2 bases, leaving 7 bases of the junction unmatched. The CDR3 runs to 16 residues. Germline V CDR1 and CDR2: MGHRA, YSYEKL. These sequences were also reported in another study, on T cells of mothers and their children. Per that paper: Slightly higher, non-significant overlap characterized related mother-child pairs relative to unrelated pairs.

The material sequenced was blood. This clonotype originated in a woman in her thirties or forties in good health. The V and J genes are TRBV4-1 and TRBJ1-2, with TRBD1 matching over 8 bases. This CDR3 reads CASSQRTGQVNYGYTF. CDR3 in DNA: TGCGCCAGCAGCCAACGGACAGGGCAAGTCAACTATGGCTACACCTTC.